Listed below are T cell receptor beta chains from one sample, sequenced in a study of blood T cell repertoires in COVID-19. Assay: immunoSEQ multiplex PCR; the TCRdb copy retains only in-frame clones and omits some. The profile shows about 270,000 clones, 81% of them singletons. Sequencing input: peripheral blood. These receptors were taken from a woman aged 55-69 years with active or convalescent COVID-19. The CDR3 runs from the conserved cysteine through the conserved F or W.

v_call	cdr3_length	j_call	cdr3_aa
TRBV7-6	16	TRBJ2-1	CASSSGVIAGGHEQFF
TRBV15	15	TRBJ2-7	CATSSRLAGEYEQYF
TRBV18	15	TRBJ2-4	CASSPPVGRANIQYF
TRBV25-1	17	TRBJ1-6	CASSESGSLPYNSPLHF
TRBV7-9	15	TRBJ2-5	CASTKGLLYQETQYF
TRBV4-1	15	TRBJ2-5	CASSQVLGLAETQYF
TRBV25-1	15	TRBJ1-1	CASSGREGLNTEAFF
TRBV4-3	17	TRBJ1-5	CASSHGTQGLVNQPQHF
TRBV7-2	15	TRBJ2-1	CASSLDQGEYNEQFF
TRBV5-1	16	TRBJ2-5	CASSSRTSGRQETQYF
TRBV5-4	16	TRBJ2-5	CASSPWGDRGVETQYF
TRBV2	11	TRBJ1-1	CASSGQGETFF
TRBV5-1	14	TRBJ1-2	CASSLTGINYGYTF
TRBV5-4	13	TRBJ1-2	CASSLERGSGYTF
TRBV19	18	TRBJ2-2	CASSITLAGGTDTGELFF
TRBV6-5	16	TRBJ2-5	CASSYVSRGLLETQYF
TRBV6-4	19	TRBJ2-3	CASSAGTGARFRLADTQYF
TRBV7-2	13	TRBJ2-1	CASTGQGVGEQFF
TRBV27	15	TRBJ1-1	CASPERDSMNTEAFF
TRBV27	15	TRBJ1-6	CASRTGRGSNSPLHF
TRBV3-1/TRBV3-2	13	TRBJ2-7	CASSQDRDYEQYF
TRBV2	14	TRBJ1-1	CASSYGQGPTEAFF
TRBV14	17	TRBJ2-3	CASSQERAGGHTDTQYF
TRBV7-9	15	TRBJ2-3	CASSSTGGSTDTQYF
TRBV3-1/TRBV3-2	16	TRBJ1-2	CASSHPEGGRNYGYTF
TRBV3-1/TRBV3-2	13	TRBJ1-2	CASSRFTGDGYTF
TRBV30	13	TRBJ1-1	CAWITGANTEAFF
TRBV30	15	TRBJ2-3	CACGMDRGPTDTQYF
TRBV6-5	12	TRBJ1-2	CASKDRDYGYTF
TRBV6-5	14	TRBJ2-7	CASSFGTPNYEQYF
TRBV6-5	13	TRBJ1-5	CASADSRNQPQHF
TRBV2	15	TRBJ1-5	CASNELGGSNQPQHF
TRBV6-5	15	TRBJ1-6	CASSYDRRNNSPLHF
TRBV4-1	16	TRBJ2-7	CATAGTQAVRNYEQYF
TRBV2	18	TRBJ1-1	CATAAPGQDSLLNTEAFF
TRBV24-1	16	TRBJ2-3	CATSGGPGSSTDTQYF
TRBV27	14	TRBJ2-2	CASTGTGRAGELFF
TRBV12-3/TRBV12-4	13	TRBJ1-5	CASSFQGYQPQHF
TRBV6-5	14	TRBJ2-7	CATSLGGSAYEQYF
TRBV28	14	TRBJ2-2	CASYGTVYTGELFF
TRBV5-6	15	TRBJ1-5	CASSSRQGGDQPQHF
TRBV4-1	15	TRBJ2-7	CASSQERRGGYEQYF
TRBV5-4	16	TRBJ1-2	CASTRNGGPNLGGYTF
TRBV2	16	TRBJ1-4	CASSEDAGGVSEKLFF
TRBV7-2	15	TRBJ2-3	CASSLVRGDPDTQYF
TRBV7-9	16	TRBJ2-1	CASSQGLAGAEDEQFF
TRBV15	15	TRBJ1-6	CATSREPASNSPLHF
TRBV6-5	15	TRBJ2-6	CASSYASSGANVLTF
TRBV2	14	TRBJ2-1	CASRPGGRHNEQFF
TRBV5-5	13	TRBJ2-5	CASSPRAGETQYF
TRBV9	17	TRBJ2-5	CASSVAIGGGGQETQYF
TRBV30	16	TRBJ2-3	CAWSVGVFGSTDTQYF
TRBV7-9	14	TRBJ2-7	CASSLKGLSYEQYF
TRBV14	17	TRBJ1-4	CASSSLDRTATNEKLFF